Below, 15 T cell receptor beta chains from the same sample are listed, as sequenced in a study of molecular identifiers for immune sequencing clone quantification. TCRdb re-analysed the PCR reads in MiXCR, keeping a single row per CDR3 protein. Of some 100,000 distinct CDR3 sequences listed, about 35% are singletons. Input material: naive CD8+ T cells from blood, with Jurkat cell RNA spiked in. Subset: FACS-sorted CD8+CD4-CCR7+CD45RA+ naive T cells. The source is a human donor in good health. Some libraries in this study had Jurkat cell RNA spiked in.

This clonotype was observed at least ten times. This sequence joins TRBV29-1 and TRBJ1-1; TRBD1 is a possible D gene (6 bases). The CDR3 is 16 amino acids. Trimming took 5 bases from V and 0 from J, leaving 19 bases between them. Per the germline V gene, CDR1 is SQVTM and CDR2 is ANQGSEA. The CDR3 sequence: CSVNRALGPMNTEAFF. Written as DNA, the CDR3 is TGCAGCGTTAACAGGGCGTTGGGACCCATGAACACTGAAGCTTTCTTT.

In regard to this clonotype: A read error may produce the germline difference seen at one junction end. V usage is TRBV9 and J usage is TRBJ2-2, with D possibly matching TRBD2 (5 bases). This CDR3 region has 12 residues. Germline V gene sequence: CDR1 SGDLS, CDR2 YYNGEE. CDR3 protein: CASSVVPGELIF. DNA of the CDR3: TGTGCCAGCAGCGTAGTTCCCGGGGAGCTGATTTTT.

As regards this clonotype: A much bigger clone sits one base away, suggesting this may be a read error. As the CDR3 is not closed by the conserved phenylalanine or tryptophan, this likely results from a read error. The chain links TRBV6-2 or TRBV6-3 to TRBJ1-1; maybe TRBD1 (6 bases). CDR1 MNHEY and CDR2 SVGEGT come from the germline V gene. The V and J ends lost 2 bases and 2 bases respectively, with 15 bases between them. There are 16 residues in the CDR3. CDR3 sequence reads: CASSYSPGDINTEAFL. The DNA for the CDR3 is TGTGCCAGCAGTTACAGTCCGGGGGACATCAACACTGAAGCTTTCCTT.

This chain uses TRBV5-6 with TRBJ2-2; 14 bases are a match to TRBD2. This CDR3 has 17 amino acids. The ends lost 3 bases at V and 7 bases at J; junction bases unmatched: 8. The V gene's germline CDR1 is SGHDT and CDR2 YYEEEE. The CDR3, as DNA: TGTGCCAGCAGCTCCGGGACTAGCGGGAGTTACATCGGGGAGCTGTTTTTT. Translation: CASSSGTSGSYIGELFF.

This clonotype was recorded a few times. The rearrangement uses TRBV4-3 and TRBJ2-7; 10 bases map to TRBD2. The CDR3 sequence is 14 residues long. V shed 5 bases, J shed 5 bases, and the junction held 6 bases outside the gene matches. The germline V gene encodes CDR1 LGHNA and CDR2 YSLEER. The CDR3 sequence is CASSFSSGSNEQYF. DNA for the CDR3: TGCGCCAGCAGCTTCTCTAGCGGGAGCAACGAGCAGTACTTC.

This clonotype was observed many times. The J gene is TRBJ2-3, the V gene TRBV7-2, with 8 nucleotides matching TRBD2. Germline trimming cut 1 base from V and 1 base from J; bases unmatched to any gene: 4. Germline values: CDR1 SGHTA, CDR2 FQGNSA. This CDR3 has 16 amino acids. CDR3 region: CASSLDGREGTDTQYF. Here the CDR3 DNA reads TGTGCCAGCAGCTTAGACGGGCGGGAGGGCACAGATACGCAGTATTTT.

About this clonotype itself: This may arise from a read error, as a much more abundant clone is one base away. This chain joins TRBV25-1 and TRBJ2-7, with 8 nucleotides matching TRBD1. Germline V gene data show CDR1 as MGHDK and CDR2 as SYGVNS. There are 15 residues in the CDR3. The CDR3 DNA sequence: TGTGCCAGCAGTGAATATAAACAGGACAGGGCCGAGCAGCACTTC. It yields the protein CASSEYKQDRAEQHF.

A word on this clonotype: A read error is possible here, since a much larger clone lies one base away. This chain connects TRBV4-3 to TRBJ2-5; D gene uncertain. CDR1 and CDR2 (germline): LGHNA, YSLEER. Trimming took 1 base from V and 9 from J, leaving 9 bases between them. CDR3 size: 12 residues. The CDR3 loop is CASSQGPEPQYF. CDR3 sequence (DNA): TGCGCCAGCAGCCAAGGCCCGGAGCCCCAGTACTTC.

This clonotype was seen ten or more times. The V gene is TRBV6-6, the J gene TRBJ1-6, with D perhaps TRBD1 (5 bases). V dropped 2 bases and J dropped 10 bases, with 12 bases sitting between them. Per germline, CDR1 MNHNY and CDR2 SVGAGI (reference sequence). The CDR3 has 14 amino acids. CDR3 in amino acids: CASSYEGLRSPLHF. In DNA form, the CDR3 reads TGTGCCAGCAGTTACGAGGGGTTAAGGTCACCCCTCCACTTT.

Concerning this clonotype itself: Since a much larger clone is just one base distant, this may be a read error. V gene TRBV10-3 combines with J gene TRBJ2-5; D is undetermined. The CDR3 covers 13 residues. Trimming pared 4 bases from V and 1 base from J, leaving 7 bases between. CDR1 is ENHRY, CDR2 SYGVKD, per germline. This chain's CDR3 is CAISVGPQETQYF. The CDR3 coding sequence is TGTGCCATCAGTGTGGGTCCCCAAGAGACCCAGTACTTC.

A word on this clonotype: A junction boundary mismatches the germline segment, possibly from a read error. This CDR3 is CASSLGGYRTYNELFF. The DNA for the CDR3 is TGTGCCAGCAGCTTAGGGGGTTACCGCACCTACAATGAGCTGTTCTTC. This chain connects TRBV11-2 to TRBJ2-1; D gene unclear. Germline CDR1 and CDR2: SGHAT and FQNNGV. The CDR3 has 16 amino acids. The whole variable domain, filled in from reference TRBV11-2 and TRBJ2-1, reads EAGVAQSPRYKIIEKRQSVAFWCNPISGHATLYWYQQILGQGPKLLIQFQNNGVVDDSQLPKDRFSAERLKGVDSTLKIQPAKLEDSAVYLCASSLGGYRTYNELFFGPGTRLTVL.

This chain joins TRBV28 and TRBJ2-2; the D is unclear. This CDR3 is built from 12 residues. V was trimmed by 5 bases and J by 6 bases, leaving 7 bases between them. Germline V gene data show CDR1 as MDHEN and CDR2 as SYDVKM. CDR3 amino acids: CASSVDAGELFF. CDR3 bases: TGTGCCAGCAGTGTTGACGCCGGGGAGCTGTTTTTT.

With regard to this clonotype: This may come from a read error, since a much larger clone is one base off. V is TRBV5-1 and J is TRBJ1-1; no clear D. V was pared by 6 bases and J by 4 bases, with 7 bases between. The CDR3 has 11 amino acids. Per germline, CDR1 SGHRS and CDR2 YFSETQ. The DNA of the CDR3 is TGCGCCAGCATGTCCAGCACTGAAGCTTTCTTT. Translation: CASMSSTEAFF. Full variable domain (remainder filled in from reference TRBV5-1 and TRBJ1-1): KAGVTQTPRYLIKTRGQQVTLSCSPISGHRSVSWYQQTPGQGLQFLFEYFSETQRNKGNFPGRFSGRQFSNSRSEMNVSTLELGDSALYLCASMSSTEAFFGQGTRLTVV.

This clonotype has a single count. A read error may account for a junction end that differs from germline. The CDR3 nucleotides read TGCAGTGCTAGGGAAAGCTCCCACAATGAGCAGTTCTTC. Residues: CSARESSHNEQFF. This chain links TRBV20-1 with TRBJ2-1, with D unresolved. CDR1 is DFQATT and CDR2 is SNEGSKA in the germline V gene (reference sequence). The CDR3 has 13 residues.

Concerning this clonotype itself: A much larger clone lies a single base off, so this may be a read error. The V and J genes are TRBV9 and TRBJ2-3; D could derive from TRBD1 or TRBD2 (5 bases each). The CDR3 contains 12 residues. Germline V lookup: CDR1 SGDLS, CDR2 YYNGEE. V shed 4 bases and J shed 6 bases, with 9 bases lying between them. Here the CDR3 DNA reads TGTGCCAGCAGCTTAGAGGGGGATACGCAGTATTTT. It yields the protein CASSLEGDTQYF.